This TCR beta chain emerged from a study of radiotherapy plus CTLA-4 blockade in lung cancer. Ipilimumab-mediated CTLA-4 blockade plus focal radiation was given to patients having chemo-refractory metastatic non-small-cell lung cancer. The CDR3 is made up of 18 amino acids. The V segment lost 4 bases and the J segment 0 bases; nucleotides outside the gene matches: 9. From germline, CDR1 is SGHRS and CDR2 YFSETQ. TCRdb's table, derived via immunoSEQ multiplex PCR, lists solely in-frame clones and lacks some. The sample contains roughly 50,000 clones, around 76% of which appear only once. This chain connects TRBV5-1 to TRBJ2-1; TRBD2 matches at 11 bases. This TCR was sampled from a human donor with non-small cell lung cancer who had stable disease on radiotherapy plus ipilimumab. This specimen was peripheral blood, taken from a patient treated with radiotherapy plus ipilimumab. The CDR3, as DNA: TGCGCCAGCAGCGCGCCGGGACTAGCGGTTAGCTCCTACAATGAGCAGTTCTTC. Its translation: CASSAPGLAVSSYNEQFF.